This T cell receptor beta chain stems from a study of Graves' ophthalmopathy and Graves' hyperthyroidism. Using RNA transcripts, the TCR beta CDR3 regions were amplified. First-round RT-PCR relied on HTBI primers, and a second-round multiplex PCR came next. TCRdb reprocessed the multiplex PCR reads via MiXCR and lists one record per CDR3 protein. The data show more than 300,000 distinct CDR3 sequences, just over 15% seen once. The table lists this clonotype with a count of one. Its antigen remains unidentified. Study conclusions and caveats: Sensitivity reached 70% to 71% and specificity approximately 72% when the model predicted ophthalmopathy progression. Ophthalmopathy could be told apart from stable hyperthyroidism by a 13-signature model (approximately 90% sensitivity, approximately 81% specificity). Blood also harbored most expanded thyroid clonotypes above 0.001 frequency.

Uncontrolled infections, other autoimmune diseases, pregnancy or lactation barred patients from enrollment. This CDR3 has 15 residues. Losses at the gene ends were 4 bases for V and 5 bases for J; bases not matched to a gene: 6. Germline CDR1 reads LGHNT; CDR2 reads FRNRAP. The sequencing sample was made of peripheral blood. This receptor was obtained from a woman aged 18 to 35 with stable Graves' hyperthyroidism. The rearrangement joins TRBV12-5 to TRBJ1-5, with TRBD1 identical over 9 bases. This CDR3 reads CASGSTTGGDQPQHF. As DNA, the CDR3 is TGTGCTAGTGGTTCGACCACAGGGGGCGATCAGCCCCAGCATTTT.